This T cell receptor (beta chain) was found in a study of T cells in Graves' hyperthyroidism and ophthalmopathy (dated by TCRdb to the late 2010s). Study-level background: Peripheral blood was collected at initial diagnosis, before any treatment. In over five Graves' hyperthyroidism patients, the study also compared T-cell repertoires from thyroid tissue with T-cell repertoires from blood. To identify distinguishing TCR V-J signatures, a discovery cohort of around 100 patients was used, comprising 40 to 45 with Graves' ophthalmopathy and some 60 with stable Graves' hyperthyroidism. TCR Vbeta CDR3 sequencing of 120 to 150 peripheral blood samples (more than 40 ophthalmopathy, about 80 hyperthyroidism and about 17 progressor patients) is reported in the paper. Following sampling, methimazole starting at 30 mg daily was given to hyperthyroidism patients, and high-dose intravenous methylprednisolone was given to ophthalmopathy patients. Prospective prediction of ophthalmopathy was tested in an independent validation cohort consisting of some 19 hyperthyroidism patients and more than 15 patients who later progressed to ophthalmopathy. For training and testing, the 110 or so patients in the discovery cohort were randomly divided in a 7:3 ratio.

About this clonotype: The target of this receptor is not known. The record has no base qualities; no much larger clone is one base away.

Results the study describes overall, beyond this receptor: Blood samples also contained most of the expanded thyroid clonotypes (frequency above 0.001), which suggests that blood repertoires may reflect thyroid immune responses. No statistical method was used to fix the sample size in advance, and group allocation was not hidden from the investigators. In validation, progression to ophthalmopathy was predicted by the model with roughly 71% sensitivity and roughly 72% specificity, a median of approximately 6.5 months before onset. A 13 V-J signature model separated ophthalmopathy from stable hyperthyroidism, with approximately 87% sensitivity and roughly 84% specificity in cross-validation and 80%/75% in testing.

TCR beta CDR3 regions were amplified from RNA transcripts. The TCR CDR3 was subjected to a first round of RT-PCR using the HTBI primer set and the Qiagen OneStep RT-PCR kit. The libraries were constructed in a second round of multiplex PCR and then size-selected and purified. Sequencing of the libraries was done on an Illumina HiSeq2000 using paired-end 100 bp reads. The study's processing was this. SOAPnuke was used to process the raw data, removing reads that contained adapters or uncalled bases, had a mean Phred below 15, or lacked an exact match to the constant primer or identifier. COPE v1.2.5 was used to merge high-quality paired reads, and clonotypes were defined as unique nucleotide sequences. Clonotypes were aligned to IMGT TRBV, TRBD and TRBJ reference segments using MiTCR v1.1. Only V-J combinations with frequency above 0.0001, covering about 99% of repertoires, were analysed. A TCS score was defined as the ratio of F50 (clonal expansion) to E x V (chaos), with BLOSUM62-based TCRdist applied between CDR3 peptides within each V-J. Welch's t-statistics and random forest reduced around 520 V-J features to about 12, which were used in a naive Bayes classifier (R e1071). The similarity between thyroid and blood repertoires was quantified using the Morisita-Horn index. In TCRdb, the public reads were trimmed at Q25 with fastp and aligned with MiXCR, with productive beta chains retained. Each entry merges the rows of one CDR3 protein and shows their most common DNA and genes. TCRdb's processing, not the authors' own work, is the source of the V and J calls. The sample yields around 800,000 distinct CDR3 sequences; over 35% were counted once. The top ten clonotypes cover over 8% of the sample.

Stable Graves' hyperthyroidism was defined as the absence of progression to ophthalmopathy over 18 months of follow-up. The hyperthyroidism patients were between 18 and 65 years old and newly diagnosed, with a disease duration of less than 2 months. The study excluded patients with uncontrolled infections, other autoimmune diseases, pregnancy or lactation. Clinical symptoms, serum thyroxine and TRAb, thyroid ultrasound, and orbital computed tomography formed the basis for the diagnoses. PBMCs were isolated from 7.5 to 10 ml of fresh peripheral blood by Ficoll-Paque density gradient centrifugation. Trizol reagent was used to extract total RNA, and RNA quality was then checked on an Agilent 2100 Bioanalyzer. Material: blood. The sequence derives from a man between 18 and 35 years old with Graves' hyperthyroidism.

The base sequence is TGTGCCAGCAGCCGCGGGACAGCTAATAATTCACCCCTCCACTTT. Translated, it gives CASSRGTANNSPLHF. The rearranged segments are TRBV5-5 and TRBJ1-6; 7 middle bases align to TRBD1. Trimming takes 4 bases off V and 5 bases off J; junction bases not matched to a gene: 6. The CDR3 sequence holds 15 residues, the cysteine and phenylalanine included. The DNA shown is the 45-base CDR3, in frame from base 1. The germline V gene (reference sequence) sets CDR1 to SGHKS and CDR2 to YYEKEE.